The 32 T cell receptor beta chains below were found in one sample sequenced in a study of CD8+CD57+ T cells in acquired aplastic anemia. CD8+CD57+ cell expansion had been shown by flow cytometry in patients chosen for sequencing. Investigators profiled TCR beta VDJ and CDR3 from genomic DNA template. MiXCR was run by TCRdb on the reads, yielding one entry per CDR3 protein. The sample consists of some 180,000 distinct CDR3 sequences, roughly 65% of them appearing once. Source material: sorted CD4+, CD8+, or CD8+CD57+ T cells (not recorded which) from PBMCs. Receptors were obtained from a human donor with aplastic anemia.

This CDR3 reads CASSYSGSQETQYF. Written as DNA, the CDR3 is TGTGCCAGCAGTTACTCGGGCAGCCAAGAGACCCAGTACTTC. V usage is TRBV4-2 and J usage is TRBJ2-5; D is unresolved. The CDR3 runs 14 residues. The V and J ends lost 6 bases and 1 base respectively, with 12 bases between them. Germline CDR1 reads LGHNA; CDR2 reads YNFKEQ.

V and J are TRBV19 and TRBJ1-1; no clear D. The CDR3 runs to 12 residues. Germline-derived CDR1 and CDR2 are LNHDA and SQIVND (reference sequence). V lost 1 base to trimming and J lost 7 bases, with 7 bases between them. The CDR3 loop is CASSIGTDEAFF. DNA for the CDR3: TGTGCCAGTAGTATAGGTACGGATGAAGCTTTCTTT.

The rearrangement uses TRBV29-1 and TRBJ2-7; TRBD1 or TRBD2 may be the D gene (5 bases each). V dropped 6 bases and J dropped 4 bases, with 16 bases sitting between them. Per the germline V gene, CDR1 is SQVTM and CDR2 is ANQGSEA. This CDR3 spans 13 amino acids. The CDR3 here is CSVTYFGAYEQYF. CDR3 bases: TGCAGCGTAACCTATTTCGGGGCGTACGAGCAGTACTTC.

The gene calls are TRBV20-1 and TRBJ2-1, with 8 positions matching TRBD2. Trimming cost V 8 bases and J 5 bases; bases outside gene matches: 8. Germline V CDR1 and CDR2: DFQATT, SNEGSKA (reference sequence). The CDR3 spans 13 residues. The CDR3 DNA sequence: TGCAGTTTTGCGGGAGGTCATGACAATGAGCAGTTCTTC. As protein: CSFAGGHDNEQFF.

The genes are TRBV30 and TRBJ2-7; no clear D gene. The CDR3 is 12 residues long. V was clipped by 5 bases and J by 2 bases, with 10 bases between them. Germline CDR1 GTSNPN, CDR2 SVGIG (reference sequence). Here the CDR3 reads CAWASETYEQYF. The CDR3, as DNA: TGTGCCTGGGCCAGCGAAACCTACGAGCAGTACTTC.

Ten or more counts support this clonotype. The V call is TRBV4-1, the J call TRBJ2-2; D is undetermined. CDR3 length: 15 amino acids. Trimming pared 4 bases from V and 0 bases from J, leaving 9 bases between. Germline V gives CDR1 MGHRA, CDR2 YSYEKL. CDR3 protein: CASSPYFPNTGELFF. The CDR3 DNA follows: TGCGCCAGCAGCCCCTATTTTCCGAACACCGGGGAGCTGTTTTTT.

J is TRBJ2-7 and V is TRBV6-5, with 7 bases lining up with TRBD1. V lost 5 bases and J lost 2; bases outside the gene matches: 3. The germline V gene has CDR1 MNHEY and CDR2 SVGAGI. The CDR3 extends over 13 amino acids. CDR3 sequence reads: CASSKGQTYEQYF. CDR3 bases: TGTGCCAGCAGTAAGGGACAGACCTACGAGCAGTACTTC.

This clonotype occurred many times. One junction end does not reproduce the germline sequence, and a read error may be involved. This chain uses TRBV7-7 with TRBJ2-3; TRBD2 matches at 10 bases. CDR3 length equals 18 residues. CDR1 and CDR2 (germline): SSHAT, FNYEAQ (reference sequence). Here the CDR3 DNA reads TGTGCTAGCAGCCTCCAGAACCACCTAGCGGGGGGCACAGATACGCAGTATTTT. Its translation is CASSLQNHLAGGTDTQYF.

CDR3 in DNA: TGTGCCAGCAGAGCCGGGGACGAGCAGTACTTC. Translating gives CASRAGDEQYF. The gene calls are TRBV12-3 or TRBV12-4 and TRBJ2-7; TRBD2 is a possible D gene (5 bases). This CDR3 has 11 amino acids. V was trimmed by 6 bases and J by 5 bases, leaving 8 bases between them.

The chain recombines TRBV9 with TRBJ2-2, with TRBD1 as a possible D gene (6 bases). With 3 bases removed from V and 8 bases from J, the gap between germline ends came to 11 bases. Germline-derived CDR1 and CDR2 are SGDLS and YYNGEE. The CDR3 runs to 13 residues. CDR3: CASSGGGLGELFF. In nucleotides, the CDR3 is TGTGCCAGCAGCGGAGGGGGTTTAGGGGAGCTGTTTTTT.

J is TRBJ2-3 and V is TRBV9, with TRBD1 matching over 11 bases. Germline V gives CDR1 SGDLS, CDR2 YYNGEE. This CDR3 comprises 16 residues. V shed 1 base and J 4 bases; nucleotides not matched to a gene: 5. This chain's CDR3 is CASSVLRTGGPDTQYF. CDR3 in DNA: TGTGCCAGCAGCGTATTAAGGACAGGGGGCCCAGATACGCAGTATTTT.

The chain joins TRBV19 to TRBJ1-2, with D uncertain. CDR1 and CDR2 from the germline V gene are LNHDA and SQIVND (reference sequence). This CDR3 spans 16 amino acids. V shed 6 bases and J shed 3 bases, with 20 bases lying between them. In DNA form, the CDR3 reads TGTGCCAGTAGGGGTTGGGGAGACGCTGGGGACTATGGCTACACCTTC. This translates into CASRGWGDAGDYGYTF.

This clonotype was detected only once. The chain combines TRBV7-8 with TRBJ1-3, with D unresolved. The CDR3 runs to 16 residues. V shed 1 base and J shed 0 bases, with 10 bases lying between them. The V gene's germline CDR1 is SGHVS and CDR2 FQNEAQ. CDR3 loop: CASSLGTAASGNTIYF. CDR3 DNA sequence: TGTGCCAGCAGCTTAGGGACCGCAGCCTCTGGAAACACCATATATTTT.

This clonotype was observed a single time. The J gene is TRBJ1-1, the V gene TRBV7-9; D gene uncertain. Germline V CDR1 and CDR2: SEHNR, FQNEAQ (reference sequence). Trimming stripped 4 bases from V and 1 base from J, with 10 bases between. The CDR3 totals 14 residues. CDR3 nucleotides: TGTGCCAGCAGCTGGGAACCGTCGAACACTGAAGCTTTCTTT. It is translated as CASSWEPSNTEAFF.

The chain has TRBV20-1 and TRBJ2-5, with 13 nucleotides matching TRBD2. Germline CDR1 and CDR2: DFQATT and SNEGSKA (reference sequence). The junction had 9 bases not matched to a gene; V was cut back by 6 bases and J by 2 bases. The CDR3 runs 16 residues. The CDR3 nucleotides read TGCAGTGCCACGGGACTAGCGGGAAGGGAACAAGAGACCCAGTACTTC. Translated, it gives CSATGLAGREQETQYF.

The chain is built from TRBV20-1 and TRBJ1-5, with 8 bases that match TRBD1. The CDR3 sequence is 16 residues long. Trimming took 2 bases from V and 0 from J; bases not matched to a gene: 6. Germline lookup yields CDR1 DFQATT and CDR2 SNEGSKA (reference sequence). CDR3 residues: CSARPGTGHSNQPQHF. In DNA form, the CDR3 reads TGCAGTGCTAGACCCGGGACAGGACATAGCAATCAGCCCCAGCATTTT.

The chain uses TRBV19 and TRBJ2-7; D might be TRBD2 (6 bases). V was cut by 0 bases and J by 5 bases, with 11 bases left in between. Germline CDR1 LNHDA, CDR2 SQIVND (reference sequence). The CDR3 covers 14 residues. CDR3 bases: TGTGCCAGTAGTATAGAGGGGGGTAACCACGAGCAGTACTTC. Encoded protein: CASSIEGGNHEQYF.

The chain combines TRBV9 with TRBJ2-7; D is possibly TRBD2 (5 bases). Trimming shortened V by 0 bases and J by 6 bases, and 13 bases separated the two germline ends. Germline-derived CDR1 and CDR2 are SGDLS and YYNGEE. The CDR3 is made up of 14 amino acids. In nucleotides, the CDR3 is TGTGCCAGCAGCGTAGGAGGAGCAGGAGGCGAGCAGTACTTC. Its protein product is CASSVGGAGGEQYF.

The V and J genes are TRBV20-1 and TRBJ2-1; no clear D gene. The CDR3 sequence is 15 residues long. Per the germline V gene, CDR1 is DFQATT and CDR2 is SNEGSKA (reference sequence). Trimming stripped 1 base from V and 5 bases from J, with 15 bases between. CDR3 sequence: CSARAFEEMDNEQFF. The DNA of the CDR3 is TGCAGTGCTAGAGCCTTTGAAGAAATGGACAATGAGCAGTTCTTC.

This clonotype showed up many times. This sequence joins TRBV7-8 and TRBJ1-5; D is possibly TRBD1 (5 bases). The CDR3 length is 16 residues. Germline-derived CDR1 and CDR2 are SGHVS and FQNEAQ. Trimming stripped 2 bases from V and 0 bases from J, with 11 bases between. The CDR3 reads CASSLRGDYSNQPQHF. As DNA, the CDR3 is TGTGCCAGCAGCTTACGGGGGGATTATAGCAATCAGCCCCAGCATTTT.

This chain uses TRBV7-8 with TRBJ2-7; D is unclear. Germline CDR1 SGHVS, CDR2 FQNEAQ. V shed 5 bases and J shed 6 bases, with 8 bases lying between them. The CDR3 is made up of 11 amino acids. The CDR3 here is CASSRASEQYF. The CDR3 DNA is TGTGCCAGCAGCAGAGCCAGCGAGCAGTACTTC.

The chain joins TRBV20-1 to TRBJ2-5; 7 bases match TRBD2. V shed 3 bases and J 1 base; nucleotides not matched to a gene: 8. The CDR3 has 15 amino acids. Per the germline V gene, CDR1 is DFQATT and CDR2 is SNEGSKA (reference sequence). CDR3 DNA sequence: TGCAGTGCTAGGCCTCGGACTAGGACCCAAGAGACCCAGTACTTC. Translation: CSARPRTRTQETQYF.

The chain carries TRBV24-1 and TRBJ2-3; possibly TRBD2 for D (5 bases). Per germline, CDR1 KGHDR and CDR2 SFDVKD. This CDR3 is built from 14 residues. The V end was cut by 7 bases, the J end by 0 bases, with 10 bases between. This CDR3 is CATRGEGSTDTQYF. The CDR3 bases are TGTGCCACCAGGGGTGAGGGAAGCACAGATACGCAGTATTTT.

The chain couples TRBV6-1 to TRBJ2-1; tentatively, D is TRBD1 (7 bases). CDR1 and CDR2 (germline): MNHNS, SASEGT. The CDR3 consists of 13 residues. V was shortened by 8 bases and J by 7 bases, with 15 bases between the two germline ends. The CDR3 DNA reads as TGTGCCAGCCACCGACAGGGAGGAAATGAGCAGTTCTTC. This encodes CASHRQGGNEQFF.

The chain carries TRBV7-2 and TRBJ1-2; 7 bases map to TRBD1. The V segment lost 0 bases and the J segment 5 bases; nucleotides outside the gene matches: 9. The CDR3 extends over 16 amino acids. CDR1 is SGHTA, CDR2 FQGNSA, per germline. CDR3 bases: TGTGCCAGCAGCTTAGCCCCTTCGACAGGGCTATATGGCTACACCTTC. Translating it yields CASSLAPSTGLYGYTF.

The CDR3 nucleotides are TGTGCCAGCAGCCGTGAGGGTACAGGACGCTCCTACGAGCAGTACTTC. It is translated as CASSREGTGRSYEQYF. The V gene is TRBV7-2, the J gene TRBJ2-7; perhaps D is TRBD1 or TRBD2 (5 bases each). The CDR3 length is 16 residues. The germline gives CDR1 SGHTA, CDR2 FQGNSA. V lost 5 bases and J 0 bases, leaving 17 bases between the germline ends.

V usage is TRBV9 and J usage is TRBJ2-1; D is unresolved. This CDR3 spans 14 amino acids. V lost 1 base to trimming and J lost 7 bases, with 12 bases between them. The germline V gene encodes CDR1 SGDLS and CDR2 YYNGEE. The CDR3 protein is CASSVSQGNNEQFF. The DNA of the CDR3 is TGTGCCAGCAGCGTATCCCAAGGGAATAATGAGCAGTTCTTC.

The chain is built from TRBV20-1 and TRBJ1-6; D is unclear. Germline V gene lookup returns CDR1 DFQATT and CDR2 SNEGSKA (reference sequence). The CDR3 runs 13 residues. Deletions cut 2 bases from V and 3 bases from J, with 5 bases between. The CDR3 here is CSARRDYNSPLHF. The CDR3 DNA is TGCAGTGCTAGAAGGGACTATAATTCACCCCTCCACTTT.

This clonotype appeared a few times. The chain couples TRBV19 to TRBJ1-2; possibly TRBD1 for D (5 bases). The CDR3 runs to 12 residues. Per germline, CDR1 LNHDA and CDR2 SQIVND (reference sequence). V was pared by 6 bases and J by 5 bases, with 10 bases between. The CDR3, as DNA: TGTGCCAGTAGCCACGGGGGGTATGGCTACACCTTC. It codes for CASSHGGYGYTF.

The J gene is TRBJ2-5, the V gene TRBV29-1; D gene unclear. Per germline, CDR1 SQVTM and CDR2 ANQGSEA. CDR3 size: 11 residues. V lost 7 bases to trimming and J lost 2 bases, with 8 bases between them. This CDR3 reads CSGRRQETQYF. In nucleotides, the CDR3 is TGCAGCGGGCGTCGTCAAGAGACCCAGTACTTC.

The chain is built from TRBV4-1 and TRBJ2-3, with unresolved D. Trimming removed 1 base from V and 6 bases from J, with 11 bases in between. Germline values: CDR1 MGHRA, CDR2 YSYEKL. The CDR3 sequence is 14 residues long. This CDR3 reads CASSQALVGDTQYF. The CDR3 region has the DNA TGCGCCAGCAGCCAAGCCCTCGTTGGCGATACGCAGTATTTT.

This clonotype appeared a few times. The CDR3 DNA reads TGCAGTGCTAGTGAAAGGGTAAATTCACCCCTCCACTTT. This translates into CSASERVNSPLHF. The rearrangement joins TRBV20-1 to TRBJ1-6; D is unresolved. V shed 3 bases and J shed 7 bases, with 10 bases lying between them. The V gene's germline CDR1 is DFQATT and CDR2 SNEGSKA (reference sequence). The CDR3 spans 13 residues.